This T cell receptor (beta chain) was captured in a study of CD8+ T cells in alopecia areata. Study-wide results and limits: Researchers report lesional scalp, most notably alopecia totalis/universalis, outstripped normal scalp in clonality. Mice showed clearer TCR sharing than patients did, a gap that was possibly HLA-related.

Sequencing relied on a cDNA template that was reverse transcribed from extracted RNA. Clones were read by immunoSEQ multiplex PCR, and TCRdb kept only the in-frame ones, dropping some. Of 90,000 to 150,000 clones in the sample, roughly two thirds were seen once. The V end was cut by 5 bases, the J end by 1 base, with 17 bases between. Germline V gene data show CDR1 as MNHEY and CDR2 as SMNVEV (reference sequence). The CDR3 contains 16 residues. For this clone: What it binds is unknown.

The sorting of PBMCs gave CD4+ and CD8+ T cells. This TCR derives from a human donor in good health. The rearrangement links TRBV27 to TRBJ2-5; D possibly corresponds to TRBD1 (6 bases). Sequencing used CD4+ T cells sorted from blood. The CDR3 nucleotides read TGTGCCAGCAGTCCTTCCCCGGGACACCTCCAAGAGACCCAGTACTTC. Its translation is CASSPSPGHLQETQYF.